The source of this T cell receptor (beta chain) is a study of T cell changes during pregnancy in multiple sclerosis. Germline-derived CDR1 and CDR2 are ENHRY and SYGVKD. This CDR3 has 15 amino acids. V dropped 1 base and J dropped 4 bases, with 12 bases sitting between them. Using immunoSEQ multiplex PCR, the repertoire was profiled, and TCRdb retains in-frame clones only, with some absent. This repertoire shows about 87,000 clones, roughly 93% found once; its top ten account for 1.1% to 1.5%. The sample was peripheral blood, taken in the third trimester of pregnancy. The rearrangement uses TRBV10-3 and TRBJ2-3, with D maybe TRBD2 (7 bases). The sequence came from a female donor in good health, enrolled as a control in a pregnancy study. Here the CDR3 DNA reads TGTGCCATCAGTGAGTTCTTAGGGGGGGCAGATACGCAGTATTTT. Protein: CAISEFLGGADTQYF.